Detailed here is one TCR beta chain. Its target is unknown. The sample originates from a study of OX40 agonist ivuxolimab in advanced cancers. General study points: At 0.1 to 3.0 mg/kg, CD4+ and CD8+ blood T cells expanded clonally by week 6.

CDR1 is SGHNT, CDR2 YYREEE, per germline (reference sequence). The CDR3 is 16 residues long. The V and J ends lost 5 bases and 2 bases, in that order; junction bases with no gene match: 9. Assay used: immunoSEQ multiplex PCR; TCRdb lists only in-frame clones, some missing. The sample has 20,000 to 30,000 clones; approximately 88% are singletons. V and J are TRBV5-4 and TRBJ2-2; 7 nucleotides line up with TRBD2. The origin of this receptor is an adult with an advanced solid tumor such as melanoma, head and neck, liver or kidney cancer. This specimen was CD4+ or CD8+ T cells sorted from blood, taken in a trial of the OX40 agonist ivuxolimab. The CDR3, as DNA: TGTGCCAGCAGTTCTGGGGGGGTCGGCAACACCGGGGAGCTGTTTTTT. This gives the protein CASSSGGVGNTGELFF.